This TCR beta chain was identified during a study of regulatory T cells in long-lasting Graves disease. Study-wide points: Thyroid tissue went unstudied; only peripheral blood was examined. Small sample size may have lowered accuracy. Persistent cases favored TRBV28, TRBJ1-2 and TRBJ2-5.

The CDR3 totals 14 residues. Germline V lookup: CDR1 SGHVS, CDR2 FNYEAQ. The V gene lost 1 base and the J gene lost 7 bases, with 13 bases spanning the gap. Relying on iRepertoire HTBI primers and Arm-PCR of CDR3 regions, the team built TCR beta libraries. Each CDR3 protein gets one entry after TCRdb re-called the multiplex PCR reads with MiXCR. This sample has 620,000 or so distinct CDR3 sequences, with under 20% found just once. The time point: newly diagnosed GD, antithyroid drugs for less than 3 months. Making the TCR library involved RNA that had been extracted from PBMCs. An endocrinology department located in Xi'an, China, was where the patients came from. Comments on this clonotype: No antigen is known for it.

These records were also assigned to another study, of T cells in Graves' hyperthyroidism and ophthalmopathy.

The source was peripheral blood mononuclear cells (PBMCs), collected at new diagnosis, from a patient treated with antithyroid drugs. The TCR comes from a woman aged 25 to 39 with Graves disease. The chain couples TRBV7-6 to TRBJ1-2; D possibly corresponds to TRBD1 (5 bases). The CDR3 loop reads CASSLGTGAAGYTF. The DNA of the CDR3 is TGTGCCAGCAGCTTAGGAACTGGGGCGGCTGGCTACACCTTC.